This T cell receptor beta chain emerged from a study of OX40 agonist ivuxolimab in advanced cancers. V lost 6 bases and J lost 3, with 8 bases in between. CDR1 is SQVTM and CDR2 is ANQGSEA in the germline V gene. This CDR3 has 11 amino acids. This table comes from immunoSEQ multiplex PCR, and its TCRdb copy is limited to in-frame clones, with some not included. The repertoire has some 80,000 clones, 85% of them found once; the top ten carry 2.4%. The sample consisted of CD4+ or CD8+ T cells sorted from blood, taken in a trial of the OX40 agonist ivuxolimab. The TCR was taken from an adult with an advanced solid tumor such as melanoma, head and neck, liver or kidney cancer. This sequence joins TRBV29-1 and TRBJ1-2, with unresolved D. This CDR3 is CSVLSDYGYTF. CDR3 DNA sequence: TGCAGCGTGCTATCAGACTATGGCTACACCTTC.